The rows below give T cell receptor beta chains drawn from one sample of a study. TCRdb called the multiplex PCR reads again in MiXCR, with one record for every CDR3 protein. The repertoire holds some 1,400 distinct CDR3 sequences, with roughly a fifth as singletons. Sequences were obtained from naive CD4+ T cells sorted from blood. The receptors stem from a female donor with breast cancer. Both conserved end residues are part of each CDR3. The D gene is left open where the match is weak. Rows may omit the clone size; those that give it use once, few, many or a size class.

-	few	TRBV12-3/TRBV12-4	TRBJ1-2	CASSITVGRYGYTF	TGTGCCAGCAGTATCACAGTGGGCCGCTATGGCTACACCTTC
-	medium-sized	TRBV12-3/TRBV12-4	TRBJ1-2	CASSFDTVQDYGYTF	TGTGCCAGCAGTTTTGACACAGTCCAGGACTATGGCTACACCTTC
TRBD1	few	TRBV12-3/TRBV12-4	TRBJ1-2	CASNPGQARWSYGYTF	TGTGCCAGCAATCCGGGACAGGCCCGCTGGAGCTATGGCTACACCTTC
-	medium-sized	TRBV12-3/TRBV12-4	TRBJ1-2	CASSLSRRQSHRGYTF	TGTGCCAGCAGTTTATCGCGGCGGCAGTCCCATCGGGGCTACACCTTC
-	medium-sized	TRBV12-3/TRBV12-4	TRBJ1-2	CASSQGEWGYTF	TGTGCCAGCAGCCAGGGTGAATGGGGCTACACCTTC
-	medium-sized	TRBV12-3/TRBV12-4	TRBJ1-2	CASSLLGYGYTF	TGTGCCAGCAGTTTACTAGGGTATGGCTACACCTTC
-	medium-sized	TRBV12-3/TRBV12-4	TRBJ1-2	CASSPESYGYTF	TGTGCCAGCAGCCCAGAGTCCTATGGCTACACCTTC
TRBD1	medium-sized	TRBV12-3/TRBV12-4	TRBJ1-2	CASSRDRSGYTF	TGTGCCAGCAGTCGGGACAGGAGTGGCTACACCTTC
TRBD1	-	TRBV12-3/TRBV12-4	TRBJ1-2	CASSLGTGPGYGYTF	TGTGCCAGCAGTCTCGGGACAGGGCCGGGCTATGGCTACACCTTC
TRBD1	medium-sized	TRBV12-3/TRBV12-4	TRBJ1-2	CASNPGQVAEGYTF	TGTGCCAGCAATCCGGGACAGGTGGCGGAAGGCTACACCTTC
-	medium-sized	TRBV12-3/TRBV12-4	TRBJ1-2	CASSFDRVYGYTF	TGTGCCAGCAGTTTTGATCGGGTCTATGGCTACACCTTC
-	medium-sized	TRBV12-3/TRBV12-4	TRBJ1-2	CASSSTRQHPNAFNYGYTF	TGTGCCAGCAGTTCCACCCGACAGCACCCAAATGCCTTTAACTATGGCTACACCTTC
-	-	TRBV12-3/TRBV12-4	TRBJ1-2	CASRPLKTANYGYTF	TGTGCCAGCAGGCCCCTCAAGACAGCGAACTATGGCTACACCTTC
TRBD1	medium-sized	TRBV12-3/TRBV12-4	TRBJ1-2	CASSLGQEIYGYTF	TGTGCCAGCAGCCTAGGACAGGAAATTTATGGCTACACCTTC
TRBD1	large	TRBV12-3/TRBV12-4	TRBJ1-2	CASSPGQGGRGYTF	TGTGCCAGCAGTCCGGGACAGGGAGGACGTGGCTACACCTTC
-	large	TRBV12-3/TRBV12-4	TRBJ1-2	CASSRWDPRRGYTF	TGTGCCAGCAGTAGATGGGACCCGAGGAGGGGCTACACCTTC
TRBD1	-	TRBV12-3/TRBV12-4	TRBJ1-2	CASSTGTGTGYTF	TGTGCCAGCAGCACCGGGACAGGGACTGGCTACACCTTC
-	-	TRBV12-3/TRBV12-4	TRBJ1-2	CASGSTVGAEGYTF	TGTGCCAGCGGATCAACAGTCGGGGCGGAAGGCTACACCTTC
TRBD1	medium-sized	TRBV12-3/TRBV12-4	TRBJ1-2	CASSLYTGANHGYTF	TGTGCCAGCAGTTTATACACAGGGGCTAACCATGGCTACACCTTC
-	medium-sized	TRBV12-3/TRBV12-4	TRBJ1-2	CASSPYLGGYTF	TGTGCCAGCAGTCCTTATCTGGGCGGCTACACCTTC
TRBD1	medium-sized	TRBV12-3/TRBV12-4	TRBJ1-2	CASSPRRDRDLYGYTF	TGTGCCAGCAGTCCGCGAAGGGACAGGGACCTCTATGGCTACACCTTC
-	medium-sized	TRBV12-3/TRBV12-4	TRBJ1-2	CASSLAPRWFSYGYTF	TGTGCCAGCAGTTTAGCCCCAAGATGGTTCAGCTATGGCTACACCTTC
TRBD1	once	TRBV12-3/TRBV12-4	TRBJ1-2	CASSGQGHYGYTF	TGTGCCAGCAGTGGACAGGGACACTATGGCTACACCTTC
TRBD1	large	TRBV12-3/TRBV12-4	TRBJ1-2	CASSRDRVSYTF	TGTGCCAGCAGTCGGGACAGGGTGAGCTACACCTTC
-	-	TRBV12-3/TRBV12-4	TRBJ1-2	CASSSGRGGYTF	TGTGCCAGCAGTTCGGGACGAGGTGGCTACACCTTC
-	medium-sized	TRBV12-3/TRBV12-4	TRBJ1-2	CASSFGRRGYGYTF	TGTGCCAGCAGTTTCGGCCGAAGGGGCTATGGCTACACCTTC
-	medium-sized	TRBV12-3/TRBV12-4	TRBJ1-2	CASTLEMEGAYGYTF	TGTGCCAGCACCCTCGAGATGGAGGGAGCCTATGGCTACACCTTC
-	large	TRBV12-3/TRBV12-4	TRBJ1-2	CASSRNPWDGYTF	TGTGCCAGCAGCCGGAACCCCTGGGATGGCTACACCTTC
-	medium-sized	TRBV12-5	TRBJ1-2	CASGSLSVSYTF	TGTGCTAGTGGTTCCCTCAGTGTAAGCTACACCTTC
TRBD1	-	TRBV12-3/TRBV12-4	TRBJ1-2	CASSFTGQGLNYGYTF	TGTGCCAGCAGTTTTACTGGACAGGGCTTAAACTATGGCTACACCTTC
-	medium-sized	TRBV12-3/TRBV12-4	TRBJ1-2	CASSLQGLRYGYTF	TGTGCCAGCAGCCTTCAGGGACTGAGGTATGGCTACACCTTC
TRBD1	-	TRBV12-3/TRBV12-4	TRBJ1-2	CASSLSGTGTGYTF	TGTGCCAGCAGTTTATCCGGGACAGGGACTGGCTACACCTTC
TRBD1	medium-sized	TRBV12-3/TRBV12-4	TRBJ1-2	CASSSRTGLSYTF	TGTGCCAGCAGTTCGCGGACAGGCCTTTCCTACACCTTC
-	medium-sized	TRBV12-3/TRBV12-4	TRBJ1-2	CASRSGRGNYGYTF	TGTGCCAGCAGGTCGGGACGGGGTAACTATGGCTACACCTTC
-	medium-sized	TRBV12-3/TRBV12-4	TRBJ1-2	CASSPPGNYGYTF	TGTGCCAGCAGTCCACCAGGGAACTATGGCTACACCTTC
-	medium-sized	TRBV12-3/TRBV12-4	TRBJ1-2	CAGSVGFGYGYTF	TGTGCCGGTAGTGTGGGGTTTGGCTATGGCTACACCTTC
-	medium-sized	TRBV12-3/TRBV12-4	TRBJ1-2	CASSDRGGYTF	TGTGCCAGCAGTGACAGAGGTGGCTACACCTTC
-	-	TRBV12-3/TRBV12-4	TRBJ1-2	CASSLSEVYGYTF	TGTGCCAGCAGTTTGTCAGAAGTTTATGGCTACACCTTC
-	medium-sized	TRBV12-3/TRBV12-4	TRBJ1-2	CASTNRASNYGYTF	TGTGCCAGCACCAACAGGGCGAGTAACTATGGCTACACCTTC
-	medium-sized	TRBV12-3/TRBV12-4	TRBJ1-2	CASSTVQSYGYTF	TGTGCCAGCAGTACAGTACAGAGCTATGGCTACACCTTC
-	-	TRBV12-3/TRBV12-4	TRBJ1-2	CASTQTGYGYTF	TGTGCCAGCACCCAGACAGGATATGGCTACACCTTC
-	medium-sized	TRBV12-3/TRBV12-4	TRBJ1-2	CASSLAGTINYGYTF	TGTGCCAGCAGTTTAGCGGGCACGATTAACTATGGCTACACCTTC
-	medium-sized	TRBV12-3/TRBV12-4	TRBJ1-2	CASSRGYFGYTF	TGTGCCAGCAGTCGAGGGTATTTTGGCTACACCTTC
-	medium-sized	TRBV12-3/TRBV12-4	TRBJ1-2	CASSLSLQDYGYTF	TGTGCCAGCAGTTTGTCCCTCCAGGACTATGGCTACACCTTC
TRBD1	medium-sized	TRBV12-3/TRBV12-4	TRBJ1-2	CASRGTGYGYTF	TGTGCCAGCAGAGGGACAGGCTATGGCTACACCTTC
TRBD1	-	TRBV12-3/TRBV12-4	TRBJ1-2	CASSRTGTGYTF	TGTGCCAGCAGTCGGACAGGGACAGGCTACACCTTC
TRBD1	medium-sized	TRBV12-3/TRBV12-4	TRBJ1-2	CASSSFRDRVSDYTF	TGTGCCAGCAGTAGCTTCCGGGACAGGGTATCGGACTACACCTTC
-	medium-sized	TRBV12-3/TRBV12-4	TRBJ1-2	CASTPTKNYGYTF	TGTGCCAGCACCCCGACCAAGAACTATGGCTACACCTTC
-	many	TRBV12-3/TRBV12-4	TRBJ1-2	CASSFAEGHYGYTF	TGTGCCAGCAGTTTTGCCGAGGGCCACTATGGCTACACCTTC
-	medium-sized	TRBV12-3/TRBV12-4	TRBJ1-2	CASSGSRGNYGYTF	TGTGCCAGCAGTGGGAGTCGGGGTAACTATGGCTACACCTTC
TRBD1	-	TRBV12-3/TRBV12-4	TRBJ1-2	CAGSSWTGEHIDYGYTF	TGTGCCGGCAGTTCCTGGACAGGGGAGCATATTGACTATGGCTACACCTTC
-	-	TRBV12-3/TRBV12-4	TRBJ1-2	CASTEQGDGYTF	TGTGCCAGCACCGAACAGGGAGATGGCTACACCTTC
TRBD1	-	TRBV12-3/TRBV12-4	TRBJ1-2	CASRRDRAGYTF	TGTGCCAGCAGGCGTGACAGGGCTGGCTACACCTTC
-	medium-sized	TRBV12-3/TRBV12-4	TRBJ1-2	CASSRQDFYGYTF	TGTGCCAGCAGCAGACAGGACTTCTATGGCTACACCTTC
-	-	TRBV12-3/TRBV12-4	TRBJ1-2	CASSLQGFYGYTF	TGTGCCAGCAGTTTACAGGGGTTCTATGGCTACACCTTC